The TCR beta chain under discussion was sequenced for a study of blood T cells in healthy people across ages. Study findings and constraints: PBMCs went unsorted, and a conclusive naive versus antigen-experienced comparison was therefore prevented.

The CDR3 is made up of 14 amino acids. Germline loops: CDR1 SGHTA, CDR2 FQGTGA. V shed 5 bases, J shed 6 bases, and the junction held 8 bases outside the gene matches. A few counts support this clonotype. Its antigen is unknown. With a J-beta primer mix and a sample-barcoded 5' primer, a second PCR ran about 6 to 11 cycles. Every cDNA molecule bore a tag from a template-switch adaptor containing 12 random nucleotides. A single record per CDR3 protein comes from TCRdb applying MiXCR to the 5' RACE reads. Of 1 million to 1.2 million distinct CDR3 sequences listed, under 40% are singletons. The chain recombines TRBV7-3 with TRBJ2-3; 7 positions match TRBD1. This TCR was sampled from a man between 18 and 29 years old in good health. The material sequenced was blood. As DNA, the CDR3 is TGTGCCAGCAGCCCGGGACAGCGGATCGATACGCAGTATTTT. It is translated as CASSPGQRIDTQYF.